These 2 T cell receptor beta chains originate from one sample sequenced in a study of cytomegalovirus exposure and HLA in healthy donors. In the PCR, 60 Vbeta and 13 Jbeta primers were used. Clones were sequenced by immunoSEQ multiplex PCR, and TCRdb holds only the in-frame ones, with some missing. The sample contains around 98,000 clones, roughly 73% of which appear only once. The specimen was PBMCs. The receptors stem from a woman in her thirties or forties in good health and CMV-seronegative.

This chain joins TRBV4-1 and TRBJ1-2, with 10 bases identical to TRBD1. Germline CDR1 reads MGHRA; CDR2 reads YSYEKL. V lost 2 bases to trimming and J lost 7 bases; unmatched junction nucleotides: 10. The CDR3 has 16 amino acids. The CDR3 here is CASSQLGQGISGGYTF. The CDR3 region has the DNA TGCGCCAGCAGCCAACTGGGACAGGGGATCTCAGGTGGCTACACCTTC.

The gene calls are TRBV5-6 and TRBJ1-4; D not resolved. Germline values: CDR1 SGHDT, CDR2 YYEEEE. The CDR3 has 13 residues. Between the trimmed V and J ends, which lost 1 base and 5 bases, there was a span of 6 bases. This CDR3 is CASSLWQNEKLFF. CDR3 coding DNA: TGTGCCAGCAGCTTGTGGCAGAATGAAAAACTGTTTTTT.